This T cell receptor (beta chain) was captured by sequencing in a study of T cell responses to AZD1222 COVID-19 vaccine. This CDR3 is built from 16 residues. The V and J ends lost 4 bases and 8 bases, in that order; junction bases with no gene match: 8. The germline V gene encodes CDR1 KGHDR and CDR2 SFDVKD. General observations from the study: Vaccine-associated CD4 TCRs ranged over spike, dominating at 160-218 and 743-854. Most donors were white British and more were female, and clonal diversity was possibly underestimated. No repertoire was sampled before or during the peak T cell response, only after it.

TCRdb keeps only in-frame clones here, not all; method: immunoSEQ multiplex PCR. The sample records approximately 140,000 clones, under 95% being singletons. With respect to this clone: Its cognate antigen is unknown.

This receptor was obtained from an adult who received the MenACWY meningococcal vaccine as a control. The rearrangement uses TRBV24-1 and TRBJ2-1, with TRBD2 matching 12 bases. Sequenced material: peripheral blood, taken 28 days after the second dose of the MenACWY control vaccine. CDR3 DNA sequence: TGTGCCACCAGTGACCCTAGCGGGGGGGCCCTGGATGAGCAGTTCTTC. Its translation is CATSDPSGGALDEQFF.